This T cell receptor beta chain emerged from a study of shared clonotypes between healthy human individuals. Overall study: CD8 memory received one plate per donor, CD8 naive two, CD4 memory three and CD4 naive three.

Study-wide findings and caveats: What limited the represented genetic and exposure-history diversity was the small number of donors. On the whole, naive subsets had larger estimated richness than memory subsets had.

DNA at about 190 ng, approximately 30,000 T cell genomes, went into sorted-subset replicate PCRs. TCRdb's table, derived via immunoSEQ multiplex PCR, lists solely in-frame clones and lacks some. The repertoire holds roughly 110,000 clones, about 63% seen once, with 20% to 25% in the top ten. Germline V CDR1 and CDR2: MNHEY, SMNVEV (reference sequence). V was pared by 5 bases and J by 1 base, with 12 bases between. The CDR3 contains 14 residues. As concerns this clone: Antigen unknown.

What was sequenced was memory CD8+ T cells sorted from blood. Subset in this sample: CD45RO+ cells pooled with CCR7-negative TemRA cells. The V call is TRBV27, the J call TRBJ2-7, with D hard to call. The TCR was taken from a woman in her 30s in good health. The chain's CDR3 is CASSPSEPSYEQYF. The CDR3 nucleotides read TGTGCCAGCAGTCCGTCGGAACCATCCTACGAGCAGTACTTC.